Below, one TCR beta chain is given with its context. Its antigen is undetermined. The entry originates in a study of cytomegalovirus exposure and HLA in healthy donors. Study findings and constraints: In a later analysis, a missense DCLRE1C variant was linked to TCR beta V- and J-gene trimming. Earlier analysis looked at TCR beta V segments, and most were productive about 87% or about 30% of the time. Reportedly, TCR beta sequences accurately predicted HLA-A and HLA-B alleles in most subjects.

The PCR made use of 60 Vbeta and 13 Jbeta primers. Sequencing was performed with immunoSEQ multiplex PCR; in TCRdb, only in-frame clones are kept and a portion is missing. The sample lists around 250,000 clones, roughly four fifths seen once, with approximately 8.4% in the top ten. With 5 bases clipped from V and 7 bases from J, the junction kept 10 bases outside the gene matches. The CDR3 covers 15 residues. Per the germline V gene, CDR1 is MDHEN and CDR2 is SYDVKM. Material for sequencing was PBMCs. This chain links TRBV28 with TRBJ1-2; 10 nucleotides align to TRBD1. This sequence originates from a woman aged 55-70 years in good health and CMV-seropositive. CDR3 coding DNA: TGTGCCAGCAGTCTTCCTGGGACAGGGGTAGGTGGCTACACCTTC. Encoded protein: CASSLPGTGVGGYTF.